These 3 T cell receptor beta chains came from one sample sequenced in a study of T cells after yellow fever vaccination. TCRdb processed the 5' RACE reads anew with MiXCR; each CDR3 protein has one entry. The sample holds over 110,000 distinct CDR3 sequences; approximately 7.7% are singletons and the top ten take approximately 0.67%. The starting material was CD4+ T cells sorted from PBMCs, obtained 5 days after the yellow fever booster vaccination. These TCRs come from a man in his thirties or forties who received the YFV17D yellow fever vaccine.

There are a few counts of this clonotype. J is TRBJ2-5 and V is TRBV20-1, with 8 bases identical to TRBD2. Looked up from germline, CDR1 is DFQATT and CDR2 is SNEGSKA (reference sequence). CDR3 length: 16 amino acids. V dropped 0 bases and J dropped 5; count of bases not matched to a gene: 11. The CDR3 coding sequence is TGCAGTGCTAGAGAGGCGGGACTAGGGCCTCTTGAGACCCAGTACTTC. This gives the protein CSAREAGLGPLETQYF.

This clonotype has ten or more counts. The chain is built from TRBV3-1 and TRBJ2-7; D is possibly TRBD2 (6 bases). Trimming removed 4 bases at V and 7 bases at J, with 11 bases between. Germline assignment: CDR1 LGHDT and CDR2 YNNKEL (reference sequence). The CDR3 covers 12 residues. The CDR3, as DNA: TGTGCCAGCAGCCTGGGACTCTGGGAGCAGTACTTC. This encodes CASSLGLWEQYF.

In this sample, this clonotype turned up many times. V is TRBV5-1 and J is TRBJ2-7; TRBD1 matches 7 bases. The CDR3 spans 14 residues. In germline, CDR1 is SGHRS, CDR2 YFSETQ. V was clipped by 0 bases and J by 2 bases; unmatched bases: 2. DNA for the CDR3: TGCGCCAGCAGCTTGGTGCAGGGGGCCTACGAGCAGTACTTC. It codes for CASSLVQGAYEQYF.